This T cell receptor (beta chain) comes out of a study of blood T cell repertoires in COVID-19. Background on the study: The United States, Italy and Spain provided the acute and convalescent COVID-19 samples. Sample material is recorded as cDNA or gDNA derived from T cells, B-cell-depleted T cells, or PBMCs.

Trimming at V came to 6 bases and at J to 4 bases, leaving 8 bases not matched to a gene. There are 14 residues in the CDR3. The germline CDR1 and CDR2 sequences are SQVTM and ANQGSEA. Per the original data handling: Cell counts per sample came from amplifying reference gene primers. Sequencing was performed with immunoSEQ multiplex PCR; in TCRdb, only in-frame clones are kept and a portion is missing. For V, J and clone size, that table is used; D and trimming come from the DNA. The sample records about 81,000 clones, around 80% being singletons. The sequencing sample was made of peripheral blood. This TCR was recovered from a human donor in a cohort sampled during active COVID-19. The V gene is TRBV29-1, the J gene TRBJ1-5, with TRBD1 identical over 8 bases. The CDR3 DNA reads as TGCAGCGTGTGGACAGGGATAGCTAATCAGCCCCAGCATTTT. It encodes CSVWTGIANQPQHF.